Shown below are 26 T cell receptor beta chains from a single sample sequenced in a study of OX40 agonist ivuxolimab in advanced cancers. The protocol was immunoSEQ multiplex PCR, while the TCRdb copy is restricted to in-frame clones and leaves out a portion. The table shows approximately 40,000 clones, with 88% occurring only once. The sample was CD4+ or CD8+ T cells sorted from blood, taken in a trial of the OX40 agonist ivuxolimab. These receptors all come from an adult with an advanced solid tumor such as melanoma, head and neck, liver or kidney cancer.

The chain joins TRBV5-8 to TRBJ2-7; 7 positions agree with TRBD1. This CDR3 spans 14 amino acids. CDR1 is SGHTS, CDR2 YDEGEE, per germline. V gave up 4 bases and J gave up 0 bases; unmatched junction bases: 4. The CDR3 nucleotides are TGTGCCAGCAGCCCGGGACAGTCCTCCTACGAGCAGTACTTC. Protein product: CASSPGQSSYEQYF. Full variable domain (outside the CDR3, taken from reference TRBV5-8 and TRBJ2-7): EAGVTQSPTHLIKTRGQQATLRCSPISGHTSVYWYQQALGLGLQFLLWYDEGEERNRGNFPPRFSGRQFPNYSSELNVNALELEDSALYLCASSPGQSSYEQYFGPGTRLTVT.

The chain combines TRBV27 with TRBJ2-2; D is unresolved. This CDR3 region has 16 residues. V was shortened by 7 bases and J by 3 bases, with 18 bases between the two germline ends. Germline loops: CDR1 MNHEY, CDR2 SMNVEV (reference sequence). The DNA of the CDR3 is TGTGCCAGCACCTTAATTACCGGGCCCTACACCGGGGAGCTGTTTTTT. Amino acid sequence: CASTLITGPYTGELFF.

This clone was recorded once. J is TRBJ1-1 and V is TRBV29-1, with D tentatively TRBD1 (5 bases). The germline V gene has CDR1 SQVTM and CDR2 ANQGSEA. V lost 6 bases and J lost 1, with 9 bases in between. The CDR3 runs 12 residues. For the CDR3, the DNA is TGCAGCGTGGACATTGGGAACACTGAAGCTTTCTTT. It specifies CSVDIGNTEAFF. The whole variable domain, filled in from reference TRBV29-1 and TRBJ1-1, reads SAVISQKPSRDICQRGTSLTIQCQVDSQVTMMFWYRQQPGQSLTLIATANQGSEATYESGFVIDKFPISRPNLTFSTLTVSNMSPEDSSIYLCSVDIGNTEAFFGQGTRLTVV.

The chain carries TRBV9 and TRBJ2-7; D is possibly TRBD2 (6 bases). The CDR3 extends over 15 amino acids. Germline loops: CDR1 SGDLS, CDR2 YYNGEE. V was clipped by 0 bases and J by 2 bases, with 12 bases between them. The CDR3 DNA reads as TGTGCCAGCAGCGTAGGGGTAGCGGCTACCTACGAGCAGTACTTC. Translation: CASSVGVAATYEQYF.

The chain has TRBV10-1 and TRBJ2-7; D tentatively fits TRBD1 or TRBD2 (5 bases each). This CDR3 has 13 amino acids. The germline V gene has CDR1 WNHNN and CDR2 SYGVQD (reference sequence). V lost 4 bases and J lost 3, with 10 bases in between. The CDR3 spells CASSVGVLYEQYF. Written as DNA, the CDR3 is TGCGCCAGCAGTGTGGGGGTACTCTACGAGCAGTACTTC.

The chain links TRBV11-2 to TRBJ2-7; D unresolved. Trimming left V 1 base short and J 6 bases short, with 22 bases between. The CDR3 covers 17 residues. Germline V lookup: CDR1 SGHAT, CDR2 FQNNGV. Here the CDR3 reads CASSLASGGPIGLEQYF. The DNA for the CDR3 is TGTGCCAGCAGCTTAGCGTCGGGCGGACCCATCGGGCTCGAGCAGTACTTC.

Within the sample, this clone is medium-sized. V and J are TRBV5-1 and TRBJ2-7; 7 bases line up with TRBD2. V lost 0 bases, J lost 2 bases, and 5 bases stayed unmatched. Germline assignment: CDR1 SGHRS and CDR2 YFSETQ. The CDR3 contains 15 residues. CDR3 in DNA: TGCGCCAGCAGCTTGGAACTAGCGCGAACCTACGAGCAGTACTTC. Translating gives CASSLELARTYEQYF.

The chain has TRBV6-5 and TRBJ2-1; a weak D match, TRBD1 (5 bases). The CDR3 consists of 15 residues. Deletions cut 0 bases from V and 5 bases from J, with 11 bases between. The germline V gene has CDR1 MNHEY and CDR2 SVGAGI. The CDR3, as DNA: TGTGCCAGCAGTTACTCTCCGCCAGGGAACAATGAGCAGTTCTTC. Amino acids: CASSYSPPGNNEQFF.

This chain connects TRBV28 to TRBJ2-1, with 9 positions matching TRBD1. V was pared by 6 bases and J by 3 bases, with 6 bases of the junction left unmatched. The CDR3 has 15 amino acids. Germline CDR1 MDHEN, CDR2 SYDVKM. The CDR3 sequence: CASSSRDRVYNEQFF. The CDR3 nucleotides are TGTGCCAGCAGCTCCCGGGACAGGGTCTACAATGAGCAGTTCTTC.

The chain combines TRBV7-2 with TRBJ1-3; D gene uncertain. Germline loops: CDR1 SGHTA, CDR2 FQGNSA. The germline V and J ends were trimmed by 5 bases and 0 bases, with 11 bases remaining between them. The CDR3 length is 15 residues. This chain's CDR3 is CASSPDSTSGNTIYF. CDR3 in DNA: TGTGCCAGCAGCCCGGATTCGACCTCTGGAAACACCATATATTTT.

The genes are TRBV5-1 and TRBJ2-7; possibly TRBD1 or TRBD2 for D (5 bases each). Germline loops: CDR1 SGHRS, CDR2 YFSETQ. V dropped 7 bases and J dropped 5 bases, with 31 bases sitting between them. This CDR3 has 18 residues. The CDR3, as DNA: TGCGCCAGCGCAATCGTGGGAACGAAGGGACCCCTCGATAACGAGCAGTACTTC. Translated: CASAIVGTKGPLDNEQYF.

The chain links TRBV6-6 to TRBJ1-6; a weak D match, TRBD1 (6 bases). The CDR3 is made up of 15 amino acids. Germline CDR1 is MNHNY and CDR2 is SVGAGI (reference sequence). The V and J ends lost 5 bases and 10 bases respectively, with 18 bases between them. In nucleotides, the CDR3 is TGTGCCAGCAGTGGCTACAGGGACGTGGAGTCACCCCTCCACTTT. This encodes CASSGYRDVESPLHF.

V and J are TRBV7-9 and TRBJ2-7; D gene uncertain. Trimming removed 4 bases from V and 5 bases from J, with 21 bases in between. CDR1 is SEHNR, CDR2 FQNEAQ, per germline (reference sequence). The length of the CDR3 is 16 residues. The CDR3 region is CASSSNLGFLENEQYF. The CDR3 DNA reads TGTGCCAGCAGCTCAAACCTGGGGTTTTTGGAAAACGAGCAGTACTTC.

This clone was seen a single time. V gene TRBV4-2 combines with J gene TRBJ1-2; D remains ambiguous. V was cut by 4 bases and J by 8 bases, with 20 bases left in between. Looked up from germline, CDR1 is LGHNA and CDR2 is YNFKEQ. The CDR3 sequence is 15 residues long. CDR3 in amino acids: CASSPARQVPTGYTF. CDR3 nucleotide sequence: TGTGCCAGCAGCCCGGCCCGGCAGGTCCCGACGGGCTACACCTTC.

The chain employs TRBV19 and TRBJ2-1; 10 bases map to TRBD2. With 2 bases clipped from V and 4 bases from J, the junction kept 2 bases outside the gene matches. Germline CDR1 and CDR2: LNHDA and SQIVND (reference sequence). The CDR3 spans 15 residues. The CDR3 nucleotides are TGTGCCAGTAGTATACAAGCGGGAGGGTACAATGAGCAGTTCTTC. Translating gives CASSIQAGGYNEQFF.

By frequency in the sample, this clone is medium-sized. This rearrangement joins TRBV28 to TRBJ1-2; the match to TRBD1 covers 7 bases. The germline V gene encodes CDR1 MDHEN and CDR2 SYDVKM. The CDR3 sequence is 13 residues long. Losses at the gene ends were 8 bases for V and 4 bases for J; bases not matched to a gene: 7. The CDR3 loop is CASVEEGAYGYTF. For the CDR3, the DNA is TGTGCCAGCGTAGAAGAGGGGGCCTATGGCTACACCTTC.

The rearrangement links TRBV9 to TRBJ2-2; 9 bases fit TRBD2. J was trimmed by 0 bases and V by 3 bases; bases with no gene match: 6. Germline V gene sequence: CDR1 SGDLS, CDR2 YYNGEE. CDR3 length: 17 residues. The chain's CDR3 is CASSDSLAGPNTGELFF. Written as DNA, the CDR3 is TGTGCCAGCAGCGATAGCCTAGCGGGACCGAACACCGGGGAGCTGTTTTTT.

In its sample, this clone was seen a few times. V is TRBV14 and J is TRBJ2-1, with D hard to call. Trimming left V 0 bases short and J 4 bases short, with 22 bases between. The CDR3 has 19 residues. Germline values: CDR1 SGHDN, CDR2 FVKESK. This chain's CDR3 is CASSQDRFQSPNLYNEQFF. The CDR3 DNA follows: TGTGCCAGCAGCCAAGATCGGTTCCAGTCACCGAATCTGTACAATGAGCAGTTCTTC.

The V and J genes are TRBV11-2 and TRBJ2-3; tentative D call: TRBD1 (6 bases). V lost 5 bases and J lost 2, with 17 bases in between. Germline V gene lookup returns CDR1 SGHAT and CDR2 FQNNGV. The length of the CDR3 is 16 residues. The CDR3 nucleotides are TGTGCCAGCAGCGGAGGCAGGGGACCCCACACAGATACGCAGTATTTT. It yields the protein CASSGGRGPHTDTQYF.

Only one count was recorded for this clone. The chain has TRBV18 and TRBJ2-2; the D is unclear. The CDR3 covers 12 residues. V shed 0 bases and J shed 10 bases, with 6 bases lying between them. Germline V gene sequence: CDR1 KGHSH, CDR2 LQKENI. The chain's CDR3 is CASSPPYLELFF. CDR3 coding DNA: TGTGCCAGCTCACCACCGTATTTGGAGCTGTTTTTT.

The chain employs TRBV4-1 and TRBJ1-1, with 9 bases that match TRBD1. Trimming cost V 2 bases and J 1 base; bases outside gene matches: 5. Looked up from germline, CDR1 is MGHRA and CDR2 is YSYEKL. The CDR3 runs to 16 residues. CDR3 region: CASSQKTGGPNTEAFF. The CDR3 DNA follows: TGCGCCAGCAGCCAAAAGACAGGGGGGCCGAACACTGAAGCTTTCTTT.

The J gene is TRBJ2-5, the V gene TRBV6-5, with TRBD2 as a possible D gene (6 bases). V was shortened by 4 bases and J by 2 bases, with 17 bases between the two germline ends. The CDR3 has 16 amino acids. Looked up from germline, CDR1 is MNHEY and CDR2 is SVGAGI. CDR3 DNA sequence: TGTGCCAGCAGTTCCCGGCAAGCGGGCGTACAAGAGACCCAGTACTTC. Translating it yields CASSSRQAGVQETQYF.

The chain couples TRBV9 to TRBJ2-7, with D possibly TRBD1 on 5 matching bases. The germline gives CDR1 SGDLS, CDR2 YYNGEE. Trimming stripped 4 bases from V and 1 base from J, with 6 bases between. CDR3 length: 12 amino acids. This CDR3 reads CASSSGSYEQYF. The DNA of the CDR3 is TGTGCCAGCAGCTCAGGGTCCTACGAGCAGTACTTC.

This clone is a singleton in its sample. The chain links TRBV7-9 to TRBJ1-2, with D tentatively TRBD1 (6 bases). V gave up 3 bases and J gave up 12 bases, with 14 bases separating them. From germline, CDR1 is SEHNR and CDR2 FQNEAQ (reference sequence). The CDR3 contains 12 residues. CDR3 residues: CASSLDREGHTF. The CDR3 nucleotides read TGTGCCAGCAGCTTGGACAGAGAGGGTCACACCTTC.

V and J are TRBV7-2 and TRBJ2-1; TRBD2 matches at 8 bases. This CDR3 comprises 16 residues. Trimming cost V 5 bases and J 8 bases; bases outside gene matches: 14. Per the germline V gene, CDR1 is SGHTA and CDR2 is FQGNSA. CDR3 DNA: TGTGCCAGCAGCGAAGGCCTAGGACTAGCAACATATGAGCAGTTCTTC. It translates to CASSEGLGLATYEQFF.

The rearrangement links TRBV27 to TRBJ1-5; the D gene is possibly TRBD1 (5 bases). This CDR3 has 14 amino acids. Germline V gives CDR1 MNHEY, CDR2 SMNVEV (reference sequence). V lost 4 bases to trimming and J lost 6 bases, with 13 bases between them. CDR3 nucleotides: TGTGCCAGCAGTTACCAGGGCCGCGCTCAGCCCCAGCATTTT. Translation gives CASSYQGRAQPQHF.